This T cell receptor beta chain was sequenced in a study of shared clonotypes between healthy human individuals. Some clones are missing from TCRdb's copy, which holds only in-frame ones; the method was immunoSEQ multiplex PCR. Of roughly 490,000 clones listed, about 79% are singletons. Germline CDR1 reads MNHNY; CDR2 reads SVGAGI (reference sequence). V was trimmed by 6 bases and J by 6 bases, leaving 9 bases between them. This CDR3 has 12 residues. This clonotype originated in a woman between 40 and 50 years old in good health. Some clones in this sample may be carry-over from other donors' samples. V usage is TRBV6-6 and J usage is TRBJ2-1; no reliable D call. Sequencing input: PBMCs. CDR3 DNA: TGTGCCAGCAGCCGGATGCCCAATGAGCAGTTCTTC. Amino acid sequence: CASSRMPNEQFF.